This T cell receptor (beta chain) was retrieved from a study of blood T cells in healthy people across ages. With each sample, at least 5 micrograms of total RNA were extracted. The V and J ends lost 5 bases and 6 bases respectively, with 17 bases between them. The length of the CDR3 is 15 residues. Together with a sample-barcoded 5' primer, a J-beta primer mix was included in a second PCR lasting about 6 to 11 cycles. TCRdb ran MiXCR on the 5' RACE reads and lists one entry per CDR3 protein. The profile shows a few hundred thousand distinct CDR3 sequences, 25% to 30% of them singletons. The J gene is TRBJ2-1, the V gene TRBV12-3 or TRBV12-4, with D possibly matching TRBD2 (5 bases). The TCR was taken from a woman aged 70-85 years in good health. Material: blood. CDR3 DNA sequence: TGTGCCAGCAGTCCCTACCCATTGAGCGGCAATGAGCAGTTCTTC. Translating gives CASSPYPLSGNEQFF.